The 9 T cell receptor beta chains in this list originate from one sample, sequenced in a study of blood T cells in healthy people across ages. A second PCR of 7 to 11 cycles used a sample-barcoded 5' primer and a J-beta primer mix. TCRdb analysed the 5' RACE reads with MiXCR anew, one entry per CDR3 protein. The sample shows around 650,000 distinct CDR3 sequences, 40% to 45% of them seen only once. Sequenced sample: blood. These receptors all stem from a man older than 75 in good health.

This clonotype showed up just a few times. CDR3 nucleotide sequence: TGTGCCAGCAGCCGACAATCAACTCTAGCGGGTACAGATACGCAGTATTTT. It is translated as CASSRQSTLAGTDTQYF. The genes are TRBV7-2 and TRBJ2-3, with TRBD2 identical over 8 bases. The CDR3 length is 17 residues. With 5 bases clipped from V and 3 bases from J, the junction kept 13 bases outside the gene matches. CDR1 and CDR2 from the germline V gene are SGHTA and FQGNSA.

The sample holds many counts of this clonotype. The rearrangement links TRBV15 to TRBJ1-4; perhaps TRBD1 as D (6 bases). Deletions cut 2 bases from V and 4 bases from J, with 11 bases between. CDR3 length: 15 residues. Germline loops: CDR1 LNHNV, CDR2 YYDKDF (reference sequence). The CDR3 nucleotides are TGTGCCACCAGCAGACCCGGGACAAGTAATGAAAAACTGTTTTTT. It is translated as CATSRPGTSNEKLFF.

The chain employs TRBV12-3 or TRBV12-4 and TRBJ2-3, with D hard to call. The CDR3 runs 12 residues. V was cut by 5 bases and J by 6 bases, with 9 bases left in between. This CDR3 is CASSDFGDTQYF. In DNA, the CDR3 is TGTGCCAGCAGTGACTTTGGGGATACGCAGTATTTT.

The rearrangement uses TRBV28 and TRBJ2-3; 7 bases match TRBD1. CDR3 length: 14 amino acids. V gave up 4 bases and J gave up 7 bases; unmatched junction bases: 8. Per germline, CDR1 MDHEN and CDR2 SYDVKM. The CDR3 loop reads CASSSNRGMHTQYF. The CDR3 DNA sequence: TGTGCCAGCAGTTCGAACAGGGGCATGCATACGCAGTATTTT.

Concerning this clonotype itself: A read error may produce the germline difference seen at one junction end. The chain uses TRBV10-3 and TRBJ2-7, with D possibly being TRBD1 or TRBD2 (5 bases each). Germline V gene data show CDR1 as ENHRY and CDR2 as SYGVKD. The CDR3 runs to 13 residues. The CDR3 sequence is CAVSEGRPDEQYF. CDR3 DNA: TGTGCCGTCAGTGAGGGGAGACCAGATGAGCAGTACTTC.

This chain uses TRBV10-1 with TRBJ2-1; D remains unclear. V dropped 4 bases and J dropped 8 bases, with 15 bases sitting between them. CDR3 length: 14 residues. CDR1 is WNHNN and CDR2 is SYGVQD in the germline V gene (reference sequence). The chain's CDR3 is CASSAGRIRDEQFF. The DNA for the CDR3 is TGCGCCAGCAGTGCTGGCAGGATTCGGGATGAGCAGTTCTTC.

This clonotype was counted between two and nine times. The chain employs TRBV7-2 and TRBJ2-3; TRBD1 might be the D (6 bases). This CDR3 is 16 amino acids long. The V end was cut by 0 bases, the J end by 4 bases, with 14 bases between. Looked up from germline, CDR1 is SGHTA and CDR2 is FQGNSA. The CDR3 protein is CASSLAIYRDADTQYF. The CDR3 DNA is TGTGCCAGCAGCTTAGCTATATACAGGGATGCAGATACGCAGTATTTT.

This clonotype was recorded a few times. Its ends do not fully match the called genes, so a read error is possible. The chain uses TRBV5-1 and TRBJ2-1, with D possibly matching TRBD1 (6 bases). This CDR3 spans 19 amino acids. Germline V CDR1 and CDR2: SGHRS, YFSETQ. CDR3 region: CASSPAPGHRVSSYNEQFF. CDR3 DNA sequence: TGCGCTAGCAGCCCCGCCCCGGGACACCGTGTGAGCTCCTACAATGAGCAGTTCTTC. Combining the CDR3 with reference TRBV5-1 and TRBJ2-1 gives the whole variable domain KAGVTQTPRYLIKTRGQQVTLSCSPISGHRSVSWYQQTPGQGLQFLFEYFSETQRNKGNFPGRFSGRQFSNSRSEMNVSTLELGDSALYLCASSPAPGHRVSSYNEQFFGPGTRLTVL.

The CDR3 region is CASSLVRAGSGTVKNIQYF. CDR3 bases: TGTGCCAGCAGCTTAGTCCGAGCCGGATCCGGGACCGTCAAAAACATTCAGTACTTC. This chain links TRBV7-9 with TRBJ2-4; the D call may be TRBD1 or TRBD2 (5 bases each). The CDR3 totals 19 residues. V was cut by 1 base and J by 3 bases, with 22 bases left in between. CDR1 and CDR2 from the germline V gene are SEHNR and FQNEAQ (reference sequence).